The 20 T cell receptor beta chains below were found in one sample sequenced in a study of CD8+CD57+ T cells in acquired aplastic anemia (dated by TCRdb to the late 2010s). Expansion of CD8+CD57+ cells had been shown by flow cytometry in the patients chosen for sequencing. The reads were generated on an Illumina HiSeq 2000. TCR beta VDJ combination and CDR3 sequence profiling used genomic DNA as the template. TCRdb cleaned the public reads at Q25 with fastp, built clones with MiXCR and kept in-frame beta chains. Every entry covers one CDR3 protein and lists the most common genes and DNA from its rows. The sample table lists over 150,000 distinct CDR3 sequences, around half of them with a count of one. The biggest ten clones account for about 2.6% of the sample. Sequencing was done on a sample of sorted CD4+, CD8+, or CD8+CD57+ T cells (not recorded which) from PBMCs. The receptors here all came from a human donor with aplastic anemia.

V and J are TRBV28 and TRBJ1-1; the D is unclear. CDR1 is MDHEN and CDR2 is SYDVKM in the germline V gene. V was clipped by 2 bases and J by 3 bases, with 7 bases between them. The CDR3 consists of 13 residues. CDR3: CASSLVGYTEAFF. CDR3 DNA sequence: TGTGCCAGCAGTTTAGTCGGGTACACTGAAGCTTTCTTT. The full variable domain, with the rest looked up from reference TRBV28 and TRBJ1-1, is DVKVTQSSRYLVKRTGEKVFLECVQDMDHENMFWYRQDPGLGLRLIYFSYDVKMKEKGDIPEGYSVSREKKERFSLILESASTNQTSMYLCASSLVGYTEAFFGQGTRLTVV.

To note about this clonotype: Relative to the germline gene, one junction end is altered; a read error may explain this. The rearrangement links TRBV20-1 to TRBJ2-7; TRBD1 might be the D (5 bases). Per the germline V gene, CDR1 is DFQATT and CDR2 is SNEGSKA (reference sequence). This CDR3 is built from 14 residues. The CDR3 sequence is CSARDRQGTYGQYF. Here the CDR3 DNA reads TGCAGTGCTAGAGATCGCCAGGGAACCTACGGGCAGTACTTC.

The sample holds many counts of this clonotype. The junction and the germline gene differ at one end; a read error may be behind it. The chain links TRBV24-1 to TRBJ2-7; no clear D. CDR1 and CDR2 from the germline V gene are KGHDR and SFDVKD. There are 12 residues in the CDR3. The CDR3 region is CATSEGWGEQCF. Written as DNA, the CDR3 is TGTGCCACCAGTGAAGGGTGGGGTGAGCAGTGCTTC.

The J gene is TRBJ2-7, the V gene TRBV7-9; possible D gene TRBD1, 5 bases. CDR1 is SEHNR, CDR2 FQNEAQ, per germline (reference sequence). CDR3 length equals 14 residues. Trimming took 5 bases from V and 4 from J, leaving 15 bases between them. CDR3 sequence reads: CASSGLETAYEQYF. CDR3 sequence (DNA): TGTGCCAGCAGCGGATTGGAGACAGCGTACGAGCAGTACTTC.

In nucleotides, the CDR3 is TGTGCCAGCACGCCTTTGTCGGGGACAGATAATTCACCCCTCCACTTT. It encodes CASTPLSGTDNSPLHF. V is TRBV6-1 and J is TRBJ1-6; 7 bases map to TRBD1. V gave up 7 bases and J gave up 5 bases; unmatched junction bases: 11. Germline V gives CDR1 MNHNS, CDR2 SASEGT. The CDR3 extends over 16 amino acids.

The chain uses TRBV20-1 and TRBJ2-7; D is undetermined. This CDR3 comprises 11 residues. Trimming took off 3 bases at V and 6 bases at J, with 9 bases between the two ends. Germline V gene sequence: CDR1 DFQATT, CDR2 SNEGSKA (reference sequence). As DNA, the CDR3 is TGCAGTGCTAGGGACCCCCTCGAGCAGTACTTC. It codes for CSARDPLEQYF.

This chain uses TRBV10-2 with TRBJ2-7; no reliable D call. The CDR3 is 12 residues long. The germline CDR1 and CDR2 sequences are WSHSY and SAAADI. V was trimmed by 7 bases and J by 2 bases, leaving 9 bases between them. The CDR3 loop reads CASTGRAYEQYF. Written as DNA, the CDR3 is TGCGCCAGCACGGGCAGAGCCTACGAGCAGTACTTC.

On this clonotype itself: A much larger clone differs from this one at a single base, so this may be a read error. The CDR3 is CASSQGTSGDTDTQHF. As DNA, the CDR3 is TGTGCCAGCAGCCAAGGGACTAGCGGGGACACAGATACGCAGCATTTT. The chain recombines TRBV7-3 with TRBJ2-3; TRBD1 is a possible D gene (6 bases). Gene TRBJ1-5 matches the end of the DNA better, so the J call may be wrong. CDR1 and CDR2 (germline): SGHTA, FQGTGA. This CDR3 has 16 amino acids.

This clonotype was counted many times. The genes are TRBV20-1 and TRBJ2-5; 7 bases align to TRBD2. Germline assignment: CDR1 DFQATT and CDR2 SNEGSKA (reference sequence). The CDR3 consists of 14 residues. The V segment lost 4 bases and the J segment 5 bases; nucleotides outside the gene matches: 10. The DNA for the CDR3 is TGCAGTGCTACCCCCGGCGGGAGTCTTGAGACCCAGTACTTC. Amino acids: CSATPGGSLETQYF.

The chain recombines TRBV5-4 with TRBJ1-5; no firm D call. Germline lookup yields CDR1 SGHNT and CDR2 YYREEE (reference sequence). Deletions cut 2 bases from V and 0 bases from J, with 12 bases between. The CDR3 has 16 residues. The CDR3 spells CASSFRMGYSNQPQHF. For the CDR3, the DNA is TGTGCCAGCAGCTTCCGGATGGGATATAGCAATCAGCCCCAGCATTTT.

This clonotype was picked up a small number of times. A much more abundant neighbour one base away suggests this may be a read error. The chain combines TRBV4-2 with TRBJ2-7; 7 bases match TRBD2. This CDR3 region has 14 residues. Trimming cost V 0 bases and J 9 bases; bases outside gene matches: 8. The germline V gene has CDR1 LGHNA and CDR2 YNFKEQ. CDR3 residues: CASSQDPDTGGQYF. As DNA, the CDR3 is TGTGCCAGCAGCCAAGATCCCGACACGGGGGGGCAGTACTTC.

V usage is TRBV2 and J usage is TRBJ1-1; TRBD1 might be the D (5 bases). Germline V gene lookup returns CDR1 SNHLY and CDR2 FYNNEI. This CDR3 has 13 residues. As DNA, the CDR3 is TGTGCTAGAGAGGGCAGGGTGAACACTGAAGCTTTCTTT. It codes for CAREGRVNTEAFF.

V gene TRBV2 combines with J gene TRBJ2-3, with no clear D. V lost 8 bases to trimming and J lost 4 bases, with 10 bases between them. The CDR3 runs 12 residues. Germline V gene lookup returns CDR1 SNHLY and CDR2 FYNNEI. CDR3 in amino acids: CASYYVADTQYF. The CDR3 DNA reads TGTGCCAGCTACTATGTGGCAGATACGCAGTATTTT. The complete variable domain, with remaining parts taken from reference TRBV2 and TRBJ2-3, reads EPEVTQTPSHQVTQMGQEVILRCVPISNHLYFYWYRQILGQKVEFLVSFYNNEISEKSEIFDDQFSVERPDGSNFTLKIRSTKLEDSAMYFCASYYVADTQYFGPGTRLTVL.

In its sample, this clonotype was seen many times. The chain links TRBV11-1 to TRBJ1-2; no firm D call. Trimming pared 3 bases from V and 10 bases from J, leaving 27 bases between. The CDR3 is 17 amino acids. In germline, CDR1 is SGHAT, CDR2 FQDESV (reference sequence). CDR3 sequence (DNA): TGTGCCAGCAGCTTGAGCCAGGAAGCCATAAATGGGCAGGACTACACCTTC. Translation: CASSLSQEAINGQDYTF.

This clonotype was counted ten times or more. The chain is built from TRBV7-9 and TRBJ2-7, with D possibly matching TRBD1 (5 bases). Germline CDR1 SEHNR, CDR2 FQNEAQ (reference sequence). Between the trimmed V and J ends, which lost 3 bases and 0 bases, there was a span of 12 bases. The length of the CDR3 is 15 residues. Written as DNA, the CDR3 is TGTGCCAGCAGCTTTCCGACAGACGGCTCCTACGAGCAGTACTTC. As protein: CASSFPTDGSYEQYF.

V and J are TRBV15 and TRBJ2-7; no reliable D call. Trimming removed 2 bases at V and 3 bases at J, with 5 bases between. Germline V gives CDR1 LNHNV, CDR2 YYDKDF (reference sequence). The CDR3 runs to 12 residues. The CDR3 loop reads CATSRSNYEQYF. In nucleotides, the CDR3 is TGTGCCACCAGCAGATCTAACTACGAGCAGTACTTC.

This clonotype was detected a few times. The chain couples TRBV19 to TRBJ1-6; 9 positions match TRBD1. Germline V gene lookup returns CDR1 LNHDA and CDR2 SQIVND (reference sequence). V lost 4 bases to trimming and J lost 8 bases; unmatched junction nucleotides: 6. The CDR3 has 15 residues. The CDR3 DNA reads TGTGCCAGTAGTACCGGACAGGGGTTGTATTCACCCCTCCACTTT. It encodes CASSTGQGLYSPLHF.

The J gene is TRBJ2-7, the V gene TRBV9; D is uncertain. Looked up from germline, CDR1 is SGDLS and CDR2 is YYNGEE. The CDR3 has 14 amino acids. V gave up 0 bases and J gave up 4 bases, with 11 bases separating them. The chain's CDR3 is CASSVGVKGYEQYF. CDR3 coding DNA: TGTGCCAGCAGCGTAGGGGTGAAGGGATACGAGCAGTACTTC.

The chain combines TRBV7-3 with TRBJ1-6; D is unresolved. Germline CDR1 and CDR2: SGHTA and FQGTGA. The V and J ends lost 3 bases and 7 bases respectively, with 10 bases between them. The CDR3 runs to 14 residues. For the CDR3, the DNA is TGTGCCAGCAGCTTGCAGTTGTCAAATTCACCCCTCCACTTT. This gives the protein CASSLQLSNSPLHF.

As to this clonotype: At one of its ends the junction is not consistent with the germline gene, which may arise from a read error. The chain uses TRBV6-1 and TRBJ2-1; possibly TRBD1 or TRBD2 for D (5 bases each). The CDR3 runs to 12 residues. The V gene's germline CDR1 is MNHNS and CDR2 SASEGT. The CDR3 protein is CVAREPYDEQFF. DNA for the CDR3: TGTGTCGCCAGGGAGCCCTACGATGAGCAGTTCTTC.